One and the same sample provided the 19 T cell receptor beta chains below, sequenced in a study of blood T cells in healthy people across ages. Combining a sample-barcoded 5' primer with a J-beta primer mix, a second PCR ran for roughly 7 to 11 cycles. TCRdb called the 5' RACE reads again in MiXCR, with one record for every CDR3 protein. Altogether approximately 1,100,000 distinct CDR3 sequences are present, 45% being singletons, with the ten largest covering 18%. The sample consisted of blood. The receptors here all came from a woman aged 55 to 70 in good health.

This chain links TRBV5-1 with TRBJ1-2; D may be TRBD1 (5 bases). Germline CDR1 and CDR2: SGHRS and YFSETQ. V was shortened by 2 bases and J by 8 bases, with 16 bases between the two germline ends. CDR3 size: 14 residues. The CDR3 DNA reads TGCGCCAGCAGCTTCCCGGGACCCAAGGGGGGCTACACCTTC. This sequence encodes CASSFPGPKGGYTF.

As to this clonotype: The junction and the germline gene differ at one end; a read error may be behind it. CDR3 loop: CVSSPSGAVAETQYF. Written as DNA, the CDR3 is TGTGTCAGCAGCCCCAGTGGGGCAGTCGCAGAGACCCAGTACTTC. This rearrangement joins TRBV7-9 to TRBJ2-7; TRBD1 might be the D (5 bases). The J call may be wrong; the DNA end is better matched by TRBJ2-5. The length of the CDR3 is 15 residues. The germline V gene encodes CDR1 SEHNR and CDR2 FQNEAQ (reference sequence).

J is TRBJ2-4 and V is TRBV11-1, with no clear D. Near its end, the DNA agrees better with TRBJ2-7, so the J call may be wrong. CDR3 length: 14 amino acids. Germline V gene lookup returns CDR1 SGHAT and CDR2 FQDESV (reference sequence). Here the CDR3 DNA reads TGTGCCAGCAGCTTAGGGGCGGAAACCGACGAGCAGTACTTC. It codes for CASSLGAETDEQYF.

The sample holds a few counts of this clonotype. The chain joins TRBV6-6 to TRBJ2-6; D gene ambiguous. V was cut by 2 bases and J by 3 bases, with 8 bases left in between. CDR1 MNHNY and CDR2 SVGAGI come from the germline V gene (reference sequence). There are 15 residues in the CDR3. The CDR3 DNA follows: TGTGCCAGCAGTTACAATTGGGGTGGGGCCAACGTCCTGACTTTC. This encodes CASSYNWGGANVLTF.

This clonotype turned up a few times. The chain recombines TRBV9 with TRBJ2-1; the match to TRBD2 covers 13 bases. Germline V gene lookup returns CDR1 SGDLS and CDR2 YYNGEE. The CDR3 has 19 residues. The junction had 10 bases not matched to a gene; V was cut back by 1 base and J by 3 bases. In DNA form, the CDR3 reads TGTGCCAGCAGCGTATACCCCACGGGACTAGCGGGGCTCTACAATGAGCAGTTCTTC. Translating it yields CASSVYPTGLAGLYNEQFF.

The chain couples TRBV5-4 to TRBJ2-5, with TRBD2 matching 7 bases. In germline, CDR1 is SGHNT, CDR2 YYREEE (reference sequence). The V segment lost 1 base and the J segment 2 bases; nucleotides outside the gene matches: 5. CDR3 length: 15 amino acids. The CDR3 region is CASSLIAGAQETQYF. The CDR3 nucleotides read TGTGCCAGCAGCTTGATCGCGGGAGCTCAAGAGACCCAGTACTTC.

The chain links TRBV7-9 to TRBJ2-5; 9 positions match TRBD1. Germline lookup yields CDR1 SEHNR and CDR2 FQNEAQ (reference sequence). This CDR3 is 16 amino acids long. V shed 2 bases, J shed 11 bases, and the junction held 15 bases outside the gene matches. CDR3 amino acids: CASSLFSGQGNNEQYF. The CDR3, as DNA: TGTGCCAGCAGCTTATTCTCCGGACAGGGGAACAATGAGCAGTACTTC.

This clonotype has only a few counts. J is TRBJ1-5 and V is TRBV15; D might be TRBD1 (5 bases). V dropped 3 bases and J dropped 2 bases, with 8 bases sitting between them. CDR3 length: 14 residues. Germline V gene lookup returns CDR1 LNHNV and CDR2 YYDKDF (reference sequence). The CDR3 bases are TGTGCCACCAGCAGGCGAGGGGGCAATCAGCCCCAGCATTTT. Its protein is CATSRRGGNQPQHF.

This clonotype was seen a few times. The rearrangement joins TRBV12-3 or TRBV12-4 to TRBJ2-1, with 10 bases matching TRBD2. The V and J ends lost 5 bases and 1 base, in that order; junction bases with no gene match: 8. CDR3 length: 17 residues. The chain's CDR3 is CASSRGLARISYNEQFF. The CDR3 coding sequence is TGTGCCAGCAGTAGGGGACTAGCGAGAATATCCTACAATGAGCAGTTCTTC.

This clonotype was found once. In DNA form, the CDR3 reads TGTGCCAGCAGCTCCGACAGGGAGTATAGGGACGAGCAGTACTTC. Translating gives CASSSDREYRDEQYF. The chain uses TRBV7-9 and TRBJ2-7; 7 bases are shared with TRBD1. The V segment lost 4 bases and the J segment 5 bases; nucleotides outside the gene matches: 11. Per germline, CDR1 SEHNR and CDR2 FQNEAQ (reference sequence). This CDR3 is 15 amino acids long. Full variable domain (rest looked up from reference TRBV7-9 and TRBJ2-7): DTGVSQNPRHKITKRGQNVTFRCDPISEHNRLYWYRQTLGQGPEFLTYFQNEAQLEKSRLLSDRFSAERPKGSFSTLEIQRTEQGDSAMYLCASSSDREYRDEQYFGPGTRLTVT.

This clonotype showed up just a few times. V and J are TRBV7-9 and TRBJ2-6, with D maybe TRBD1 (5 bases). CDR1 and CDR2 from the germline V gene are SEHNR and FQNEAQ (reference sequence). The V end was cut by 2 bases, the J end by 1 base, with 9 bases between. The CDR3 runs 16 residues. The CDR3 DNA reads TGTGCCAGCAGCTTATGGGCAGGGTCTGGGGCCAACGTCCTGACTTTC. Protein sequence: CASSLWAGSGANVLTF. Full variable domain (outside the CDR3, taken from reference TRBV7-9 and TRBJ2-6): DTGVSQNPRHKITKRGQNVTFRCDPISEHNRLYWYRQTLGQGPEFLTYFQNEAQLEKSRLLSDRFSAERPKGSFSTLEIQRTEQGDSAMYLCASSLWAGSGANVLTFGAGSRLTVL.

The chain is built from TRBV25-1 and TRBJ2-7; 12 bases are a match to TRBD1. The CDR3 consists of 18 residues. The V segment lost 3 bases and the J segment 3 bases; nucleotides outside the gene matches: 12. Germline loops: CDR1 MGHDK, CDR2 SYGVNS. The CDR3 protein is CASSDFSGTGGPGYEQYF. The CDR3 DNA is TGTGCCAGCAGTGATTTTTCCGGGACAGGGGGCCCGGGCTACGAGCAGTACTTC.

On this clonotype: The junction shows a germline mismatch at one end, possibly a read error. The rearrangement links TRBV7-2 to TRBJ2-7; no definite D call. Germline lookup yields CDR1 SGHTA and CDR2 FQGNSA. CDR3 length: 13 residues. DNA for the CDR3: TGTGCCAGCAGCTTAGAGATGTTTGCCGAGCGGTACTTC. Translating gives CASSLEMFAERYF.

This clonotype was seen more than once but under ten times. DNA for the CDR3: TGCAGCGTTGGGGGACAGGAAAGCTCCTACGAGCAGTACTTC. Protein product: CSVGGQESSYEQYF. V and J are TRBV29-1 and TRBJ2-7; 8 nucleotides align to TRBD1. This CDR3 region has 14 residues. V lost 4 bases and J lost 0; bases outside the gene matches: 5. Germline V gene lookup returns CDR1 SQVTM and CDR2 ANQGSEA.

Turning to this clonotype: A much more abundant neighbour one base away suggests this may be a read error. The CDR3 coding sequence is TGCAGTACACTTAGCGGGGCCGGGAATGAGCAGTTCTTC. Translated, it gives CSTLSGAGNEQFF. This chain joins TRBV20-1 and TRBJ2-1; 8 positions agree with TRBD2. V was clipped by 8 bases and J by 7 bases; unmatched bases: 10. The CDR3 sequence is 13 residues long. Germline lookup yields CDR1 DFQATT and CDR2 SNEGSKA (reference sequence).

The CDR3, as DNA: TGTGCCAGCAGTACAGGGACAGGGGGCGCGGATGAAGCTTTCTTT. This translates into CASSTGTGGADEAFF. V and J are TRBV6-6 and TRBJ1-1; TRBD1 aligns across 12 bases. The CDR3 consists of 15 residues. Losses at the gene ends were 5 bases for V and 7 bases for J; bases not matched to a gene: 8. CDR1 is MNHNY and CDR2 is SVGAGI in the germline V gene (reference sequence).

This clonotype showed up just a few times. This rearrangement joins TRBV10-3 to TRBJ2-7; no firm D call. Trimming left V 0 bases short and J 2 bases short, with 11 bases between. CDR3 length: 15 amino acids. Germline assignment: CDR1 ENHRY and CDR2 SYGVKD. The chain's CDR3 is CAISESDRTTYEQYF. Written as DNA, the CDR3 is TGTGCCATCAGTGAGTCGGACCGGACGACCTACGAGCAGTACTTC.

This chain connects TRBV28 to TRBJ2-5; no firm D call. Judging by the DNA end, TRBJ2-7 fits better; the J call may be wrong. Germline CDR1 and CDR2: MDHEN and SYDVKM. This CDR3 is 15 amino acids long. The CDR3 DNA sequence: TGTGCCAGCAGTCTAGGGCCACCCATCTCCTACGAGCAGTACTTC. It translates to CASSLGPPISYEQYF.

This chain links TRBV20-1 with TRBJ1-2; D gene ambiguous. The germline V gene has CDR1 DFQATT and CDR2 SNEGSKA (reference sequence). V was shortened by 1 base and J by 5 bases, with 11 bases between the two germline ends. The CDR3 is made up of 13 amino acids. For the CDR3, the DNA is TGCAGTGCTAGAGGCCCTAGTTGGTATGGCTACACCTTC. It yields the protein CSARGPSWYGYTF.